The 30 T cell receptor beta chains below come from one sample, sequenced in a study of Graves' ophthalmopathy and Graves' hyperthyroidism. Transcripts of RNA were the source for amplifying TCR beta CDR3 regions. Second-round multiplex PCR came after a first-round RT-PCR that employed HTBI primers. Each CDR3 protein gets one entry after TCRdb re-called the multiplex PCR reads with MiXCR. This sample has about 1.1 million distinct CDR3 sequences, with about 35% found just once. Sequenced sample: peripheral blood or thyroid tissue (not recorded which). These receptor sequences come from an adult man with Graves' hyperthyroidism.

J is TRBJ1-6 and V is TRBV27; D possibly corresponds to TRBD1 (5 bases). The CDR3 contains 12 residues. Trimming shortened V by 6 bases and J by 9 bases, and 9 bases separated the two germline ends. Germline CDR1 is MNHEY and CDR2 is SMNVEV (reference sequence). CDR3 sequence: CASRPGASPLHF. CDR3 DNA sequence: TGTGCCAGCAGGCCTGGGGCTTCACCCCTCCACTTT.

This chain connects TRBV6-6 to TRBJ2-7; 10 bases are shared with TRBD2. This CDR3 region has 16 residues. Unmatched junction bases numbered 8, after V lost 6 bases and J lost 0 bases. Looked up from germline, CDR1 is MNHNY and CDR2 is SVGAGI (reference sequence). The CDR3 is CASSDTSGESSYEQYF. The CDR3 DNA sequence: TGTGCCAGCAGCGACACTAGCGGGGAGAGCTCCTACGAGCAGTACTTC.

This clonotype was recorded many times. The chain couples TRBV25-1 to TRBJ2-7, with a weak D call TRBD2 (6 bases). This CDR3 contains 12 residues. V dropped 6 bases and J dropped 3 bases, with 9 bases sitting between them. Germline V gene data show CDR1 as MGHDK and CDR2 as SYGVNS. CDR3 bases: TGTGCCAGCAGGGGGACTCTCTACGAGCAGTACTTC. Translating it yields CASRGTLYEQYF.

The chain links TRBV7-2 to TRBJ2-7, with no clear D. The CDR3 is 13 amino acids. Per germline, CDR1 SGHTA and CDR2 FQGNSA. The CDR3 loop is CATMEYSSYEQYF. CDR3 nucleotide sequence: TGTGCGACGATGGAGTACAGCTCCTACGAGCAGTACTTC.

The chain couples TRBV10-3 to TRBJ2-3; maybe TRBD2 (6 bases). There are 16 residues in the CDR3. CDR1 and CDR2 (germline): ENHRY, SYGVKD. Trimming cost V 3 bases and J 2 bases, with 15 bases left between them. CDR3 coding DNA: TGTGCCATCAGTGAACCGGGATGGACTACCACAGATACGCAGTATTTT. It specifies CAISEPGWTTTDTQYF.

This clonotype turned up a few times. This chain uses TRBV5-1 with TRBJ2-2, with unresolved D. The ends were cut back, 4 bases at V and 1 base at J, with 11 bases in the middle. The germline CDR1 and CDR2 sequences are SGHRS and YFSETQ. The CDR3 covers 15 residues. The CDR3 here is CASSPSGKNTGELFF. CDR3 coding DNA: TGCGCCAGCAGCCCCTCGGGCAAGAACACCGGGGAGCTGTTTTTT.

The chain's CDR3 is CASNVRTGNTEAFF. DNA of the CDR3: TGTGCCAGCAACGTCCGGACAGGGAACACTGAAGCTTTCTTT. The chain recombines TRBV6-2 or TRBV6-3 with TRBJ1-1, with TRBD1 identical over 7 bases. The V and J ends lost 7 bases and 1 base, in that order; junction bases with no gene match: 6. In germline, CDR1 is MNHEY, CDR2 SVGEGT. This CDR3 is built from 14 residues.

This clonotype was seen a handful of times. The chain has TRBV20-1 and TRBJ1-5, with TRBD1 matching 10 bases. CDR3 size: 16 residues. The germline gives CDR1 DFQATT, CDR2 SNEGSKA (reference sequence). V trimming: 5 bases; J trimming: 4 bases; junction bases outside the gene matches: 11. In DNA form, the CDR3 reads TGCAGTGCTTTACGGACAGGGGGTGTTTTTAATCAGCCCCAGCATTTT. This encodes CSALRTGGVFNQPQHF.

This clonotype was observed at least ten times. The chain joins TRBV29-1 to TRBJ2-5; D is perhaps TRBD1 (6 bases). The germline V gene has CDR1 SQVTM and CDR2 ANQGSEA. The CDR3 runs to 13 residues. The V and J ends lost 7 bases and 6 bases respectively, with 18 bases between them. The CDR3 region is CSARENREKTQYF. In DNA form, the CDR3 reads TGCAGCGCGCGAGAGAACAGGGAAAAGACCCAGTACTTC.

This clonotype was counted only a few times. J is TRBJ2-5 and V is TRBV6-5; D gene uncertain. Germline CDR1 reads MNHEY; CDR2 reads SVGAGI. The CDR3 covers 14 residues. Trimming stripped 2 bases from V and 2 bases from J, with 9 bases between. The CDR3 reads CASSYRPRQETQYF. The CDR3 DNA reads as TGTGCCAGCAGTTACCGGCCCAGGCAAGAGACCCAGTACTTC.

This clonotype was seen repeatedly, ten times or more. The junction and the germline gene differ at one end; a read error may be behind it. The chain links TRBV7-6 to TRBJ2-2, with D possibly matching TRBD2 (5 bases). The CDR3 spans 13 residues. Germline assignment: CDR1 SGHVS and CDR2 FNYEAQ. CDR3 sequence: CASSPQNTGKLFF. In nucleotides, the CDR3 is TGTGCCAGCAGCCCACAGAACACCGGGAAGCTGTTTTTT.

At least ten counts were recorded for this clonotype. This chain uses TRBV13 with TRBJ1-1; D is possibly TRBD1 (5 bases). Trimming took 3 bases from V and 0 from J, leaving 14 bases between them. Germline V gene data show CDR1 as PRHDT and CDR2 as FYEKMQ (reference sequence). This CDR3 has 16 residues. The CDR3 nucleotides read TGTGCCAGCAGCTTCGGGACGCAAAGGATGAACACTGAAGCTTTCTTT. Translation gives CASSFGTQRMNTEAFF.

Turning to this clonotype: A much bigger clone sits one base away, suggesting this may be a read error. This chain links TRBV6-2 or TRBV6-3 with TRBJ2-5; D is uncertain. Germline loops: CDR1 MNHEY, CDR2 SVGEGT. Between the trimmed V and J ends, which lost 4 bases and 5 bases, there was a span of 8 bases. CDR3 length: 12 residues. DNA for the CDR3: TGTGCCAGCAGTTTTCGGACGGAGACCCAGTACTTC. Translating it yields CASSFRTETQYF.

At least ten counts were recorded for this clonotype. V gene TRBV7-8 combines with J gene TRBJ2-5, with a weak D call TRBD2 (6 bases). This CDR3 has 15 residues. V was pared by 5 bases and J by 1 base, with 14 bases between. Germline V CDR1 and CDR2: SGHVS, FQNEAQ. The DNA for the CDR3 is TGTGCCAGCAGCCCGGTAGGGACTCGCCAAGAGACCCAGTACTTC. Its translation is CASSPVGTRQETQYF.

The chain couples TRBV29-1 to TRBJ1-2; 7 bases are shared with TRBD1. This CDR3 contains 14 residues. V gave up 0 bases and J gave up 8 bases; unmatched junction bases: 9. The germline V gene has CDR1 SQVTM and CDR2 ANQGSEA. CDR3 residues: CSVEERDRVGGYTF. The CDR3 nucleotides read TGCAGCGTTGAAGAGCGAGACAGGGTTGGCGGCTACACCTTC.

This clonotype was counted at least ten times. V and J are TRBV6-4 and TRBJ1-4; 12 bases match TRBD1. This CDR3 contains 15 residues. V trimming: 5 bases; J trimming: 7 bases; junction bases outside the gene matches: 5. Looked up from germline, CDR1 is MRHNA and CDR2 is SNTAGT. DNA of the CDR3: TGTGCCAGCAGTCCCGGGACAGGGGGCGCTGAAAAACTGTTTTTT. Encoded protein: CASSPGTGGAEKLFF.

This clonotype occurred a few times. The chain recombines TRBV5-5 with TRBJ2-7, with a possible D match to TRBD2 (6 bases). The V gene's germline CDR1 is SGHKS and CDR2 YYEKEE (reference sequence). V gave up 3 bases and J gave up 7 bases, with 23 bases separating them. This CDR3 comprises 16 residues. The CDR3 DNA reads TGTGCCAGCAGCTGGGGTTGGGAGGCCAGCCCGAGGGAGCAGTACTTC. It encodes CASSWGWEASPREQYF.

The rearrangement links TRBV2 to TRBJ2-2; TRBD2 agrees at 10 bases. The CDR3 consists of 15 residues. Germline values: CDR1 SNHLY, CDR2 FYNNEI. The V gene end was trimmed by 5 bases and the J gene end by 7 bases; junction bases not matched to a gene: 7. CDR3 loop: CASSIAGGSIGELFF. The CDR3 bases are TGTGCCAGCAGTATAGCGGGGGGTTCTATCGGGGAGCTGTTTTTT.

In regard to this clonotype: A much larger clone differs from this one at a single base, so this may be a read error. The chain links TRBV20-1 to TRBJ1-4; D gene unclear. Germline V CDR1 and CDR2: DFQATT, SNEGSKA (reference sequence). This CDR3 comprises 14 residues. CDR3 residues: CSAAREPTNEELFF. CDR3 DNA: TGCAGTGCAGCGAGAGAACCAACTAATGAAGAACTGTTTTTT.

On this clonotype: A read error may explain this, as a much larger clone is one base away. The rearrangement uses TRBV7-9 and TRBJ2-6, with D possibly being TRBD1 or TRBD2 (6 bases each). With 2 bases removed from V and 3 bases from J, the gap between germline ends came to 11 bases. Germline V gene lookup returns CDR1 SEHNR and CDR2 FQNEAQ (reference sequence). The CDR3 consists of 16 residues. The CDR3 sequence: CASSLWGASGANVLTF. The CDR3, as DNA: TGTGCCAGCAGCTTATGGGGGGCGAGTGGGGCCAACGTCCTGACTTTC. The full variable domain, its missing parts supplied by reference TRBV7-9 and TRBJ2-6, is DTGVSQNPRHKITKRGQNVTFRCDPISEHNRLYWYRQTLGQGPEFLTYFQNEAQLEKSRLLSDRFSAERPKGSFSTLEIQRTEQGDSAMYLCASSLWGASGANVLTFGAGSRLTVL.

This rearrangement joins TRBV11-3 to TRBJ2-2; no clear D gene. This CDR3 has 15 residues. CDR1 and CDR2 (germline): SGHNT, YENEEA. V was trimmed by 5 bases and J by 0 bases, leaving 10 bases between them. CDR3 DNA sequence: TGTGCCAGCAGCCCCCGACTTGCGAACACCGGGGAGCTGTTTTTT. Its translation: CASSPRLANTGELFF. The entire variable domain, with the rest obtained from reference TRBV11-3 and TRBJ2-2, is as follows: EAGVVQSPRYKIIEKKQPVAFWCNPISGHNTLYWYLQNLGQGPELLIRYENEEAVDDSQLPKDRFSAERLKGVDSTLKIQPAELGDSAVYLCASSPRLANTGELFFGEGSRLTVL.

This clonotype was recorded at least ten times. This rearrangement joins TRBV9 to TRBJ1-4; 7 positions agree with TRBD1. With 0 bases clipped from V and 8 bases from J, the junction kept 4 bases outside the gene matches. Germline V lookup: CDR1 SGDLS, CDR2 YYNGEE. The CDR3 loop spans 14 amino acids. The CDR3 bases are TGTGCCAGCAGCGTAGGTGCAGGGGGGGAAAAACTGTTTTTT. This codes for CASSVGAGGEKLFF.

This clonotype was recorded at least ten times. CDR3 sequence (DNA): TGCAGCGTTAGGGGACTCGAATTGGGGCTTACCTACGAGCAGTACTTC. Its protein product is CSVRGLELGLTYEQYF. V usage is TRBV29-1 and J usage is TRBJ2-7; D possibly corresponds to TRBD2 (6 bases). Germline CDR1 and CDR2: SQVTM and ANQGSEA. The CDR3 totals 16 residues. The V end was cut by 5 bases, the J end by 2 bases, with 22 bases between.

This chain uses TRBV10-3 with TRBJ2-6; D not resolved. V dropped 3 bases and J dropped 4 bases, with 10 bases sitting between them. The CDR3 consists of 15 residues. The V gene's germline CDR1 is ENHRY and CDR2 SYGVKD. The DNA for the CDR3 is TGTGCCATCAGTGAAAGAACGACAGGGGCCAACGTCCTGACTTTC. Translation: CAISERTTGANVLTF.

This clonotype was detected only a few times. The V call is TRBV14, the J call TRBJ1-5; TRBD1 is a possible D gene (6 bases). The CDR3 consists of 15 residues. The germline CDR1 and CDR2 sequences are SGHDN and FVKESK. Trimming removed 5 bases at V and 4 bases at J, with 15 bases between. The CDR3 DNA sequence: TGTGCCAGCAGCTCTAGGGGGTTAGGGAATCAGCCCCAGCATTTT. Amino acids: CASSSRGLGNQPQHF.

The chain combines TRBV29-1 with TRBJ1-1; 8 nucleotides align to TRBD1. Germline-derived CDR1 and CDR2 are SQVTM and ANQGSEA. There are 11 residues in the CDR3. V was pared by 6 bases and J by 6 bases, with 3 bases of the junction left unmatched. The CDR3 nucleotides read TGCAGCGTGGACAGGGCGCCTGAAGCTTTCTTT. Its protein product is CSVDRAPEAFF.

This clonotype was seen many times. The chain uses TRBV10-1 and TRBJ2-7; possibly TRBD1 or TRBD2 for D (5 bases each). CDR1 and CDR2 (germline): WNHNN, SYGVQD (reference sequence). The CDR3 has 14 residues. V lost 1 base, J lost 9 bases, and 16 bases lay in between. CDR3 amino acids: CASSELRTEGWQYF. DNA of the CDR3: TGCGCCAGCAGTGAGTTGCGGACCGAGGGGTGGCAGTACTTC.

This chain links TRBV7-9 with TRBJ1-2; D uncertain. Germline V gives CDR1 SEHNR, CDR2 FQNEAQ (reference sequence). This CDR3 is 15 amino acids long. V was trimmed by 5 bases and J by 8 bases, leaving 21 bases between them. CDR3 DNA sequence: TGTGCCAGCAGCCAACCCGCAGGCCGACTCGAGGGCTACACCTTC. Its translation: CASSQPAGRLEGYTF.

Many counts were recorded for this clonotype. V usage is TRBV19 and J usage is TRBJ1-5; D might be TRBD1 (6 bases). The CDR3 consists of 15 residues. From germline, CDR1 is LNHDA and CDR2 SQIVND (reference sequence). Between the trimmed V and J ends, which lost 3 bases and 2 bases, there was a span of 11 bases. The CDR3 coding sequence is TGTGCCAGTAGTATTGAACAGGGCGGCAATCAGCCCCAGCATTTT. Translated, it gives CASSIEQGGNQPQHF.

The chain employs TRBV12-3 or TRBV12-4 and TRBJ2-5; 11 nucleotides align to TRBD1. The J segment lost 0 bases and the V segment lost 4 bases, leaving 4 bases of the junction unmatched. The CDR3 consists of 16 residues. The CDR3 protein is CASSSGTGGYQETQYF. CDR3 nucleotides: TGTGCCAGCAGTTCGGGGACAGGGGGTTACCAAGAGACCCAGTACTTC.